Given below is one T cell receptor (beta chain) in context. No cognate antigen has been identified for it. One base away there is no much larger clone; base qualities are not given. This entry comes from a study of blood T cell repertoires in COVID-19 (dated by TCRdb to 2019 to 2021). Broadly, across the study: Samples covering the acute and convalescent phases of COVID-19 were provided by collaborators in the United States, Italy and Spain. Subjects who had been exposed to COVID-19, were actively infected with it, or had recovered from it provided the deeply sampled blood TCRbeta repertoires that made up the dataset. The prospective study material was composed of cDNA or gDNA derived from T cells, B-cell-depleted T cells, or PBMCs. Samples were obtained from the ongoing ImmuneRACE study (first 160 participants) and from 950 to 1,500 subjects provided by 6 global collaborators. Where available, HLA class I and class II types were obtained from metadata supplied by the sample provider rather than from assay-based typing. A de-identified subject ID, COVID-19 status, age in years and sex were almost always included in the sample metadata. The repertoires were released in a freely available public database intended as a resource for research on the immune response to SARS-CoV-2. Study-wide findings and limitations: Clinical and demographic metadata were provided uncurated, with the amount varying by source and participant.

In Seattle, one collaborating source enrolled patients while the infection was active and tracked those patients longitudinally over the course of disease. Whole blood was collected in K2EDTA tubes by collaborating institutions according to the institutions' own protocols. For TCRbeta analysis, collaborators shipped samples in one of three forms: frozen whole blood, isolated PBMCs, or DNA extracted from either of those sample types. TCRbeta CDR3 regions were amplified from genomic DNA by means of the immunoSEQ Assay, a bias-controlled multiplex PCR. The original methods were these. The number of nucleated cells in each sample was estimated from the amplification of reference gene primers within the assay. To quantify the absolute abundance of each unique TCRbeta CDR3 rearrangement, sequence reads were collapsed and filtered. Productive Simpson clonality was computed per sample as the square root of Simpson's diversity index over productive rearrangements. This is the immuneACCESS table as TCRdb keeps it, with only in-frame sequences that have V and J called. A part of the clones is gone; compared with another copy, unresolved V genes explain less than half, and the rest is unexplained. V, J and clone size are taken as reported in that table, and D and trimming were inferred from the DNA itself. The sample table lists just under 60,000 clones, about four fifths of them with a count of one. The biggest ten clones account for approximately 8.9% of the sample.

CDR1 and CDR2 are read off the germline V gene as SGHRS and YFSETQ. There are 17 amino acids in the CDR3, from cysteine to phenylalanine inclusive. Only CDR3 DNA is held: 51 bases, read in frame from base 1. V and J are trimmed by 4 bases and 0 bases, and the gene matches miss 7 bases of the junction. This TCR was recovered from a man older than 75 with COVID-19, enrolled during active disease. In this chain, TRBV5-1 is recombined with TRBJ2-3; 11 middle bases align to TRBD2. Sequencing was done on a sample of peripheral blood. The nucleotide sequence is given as TGCGCCAGCAGCCCAGGGACTAGCGGCCATAGCACAGATACGCAGTATTTT. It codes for CASSPGTSGHSTDTQYF.